This TCR beta chain was captured by sequencing in a study of Ad26.COV2.S vaccination and SARS-CoV-2 variants. Looking at the study overall: Donor got 5x10^10 or 1x10^11 viral particles of Ad26.COV2.S. Regarding the study as a whole: Non-spike TCR breadth showed similarity between vaccine and placebo recipients. Using TCR breadth and depth analyses may have led to underestimated total T cell responses.

Stated treatment: around 19 received Ad26.COV2.S at low or high dose, single or two shots; several received placebo; per-sample allocation not given. Collection of samples fell on day 63 after the first vaccine or placebo injection. Assay used: immunoSEQ multiplex PCR; TCRdb lists only in-frame clones, some missing. This table has 440,000 or so clones, 80% to 95% appearing once. Notes on this clone: Antigen specificity is unknown.

This sequence originates from a person between 18 and 65 years old who received the Ad26.COV2.S COVID-19 vaccine or a placebo. The source was peripheral blood, collected in a trial of Ad26.COV2.S vaccine versus placebo.

CDR3 coding DNA: TGTGCCACCAGTGAATCCGGTGGGACCATATATTTT. Its translation: CATSESGGTIYF. This chain connects TRBV24-1 to TRBJ1-3, with D hard to call. Trimming took off 4 bases at V and 10 bases at J, with 10 bases between the two ends. The CDR3 contains 12 residues. Germline V gene sequence: CDR1 KGHDR, CDR2 SFDVKD.